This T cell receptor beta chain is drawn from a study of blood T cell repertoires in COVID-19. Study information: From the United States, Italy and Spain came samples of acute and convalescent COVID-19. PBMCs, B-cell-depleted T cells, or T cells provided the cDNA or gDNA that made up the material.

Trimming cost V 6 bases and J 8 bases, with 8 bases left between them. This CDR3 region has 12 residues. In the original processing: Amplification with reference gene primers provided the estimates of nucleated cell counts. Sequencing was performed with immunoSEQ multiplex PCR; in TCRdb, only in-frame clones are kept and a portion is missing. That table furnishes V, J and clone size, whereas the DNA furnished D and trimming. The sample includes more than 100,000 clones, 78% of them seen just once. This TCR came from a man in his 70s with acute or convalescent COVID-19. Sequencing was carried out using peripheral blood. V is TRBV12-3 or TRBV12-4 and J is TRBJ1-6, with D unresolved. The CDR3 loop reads CASRDGDSPLHF. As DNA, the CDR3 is TGTGCCAGCAGGGACGGGGATTCACCCCTCCACTTT.